This T cell receptor (beta chain) derives from a study of T-cell reconstitution after alpha-beta-depleted transplantation in children. General study results and limits: Reported findings indicate that, about two months after transplant, alpha-beta T cells came from several hundred expanded clones, which were derived from non-depleted graft cells. Surviving recipient T cells and thymic progenitors accounted for the high day-60 TCRbeta diversity observed in some patients. T cells produced anew were the main source of T-cell counts and diversity one year after transplant.

Comments on this clonotype: Its antigen is unidentified.

Germline V CDR1 and CDR2: KGHSH, LQKENI. The V and J ends lost 2 bases and 5 bases, in that order; junction bases with no gene match: 4. CDR3 length equals 16 residues. Unique molecular identifiers were incorporated during preparation of the TCRbeta library. MiXCR, run by TCRdb on the PCR reads, gives a single entry per CDR3 protein. The table records hundreds of thousands of distinct CDR3 sequences, less than 15% of them present only once. The V call is TRBV18, the J call TRBJ2-1; 12 positions agree with TRBD2. The source was PBMCs, collected before TCRalphabeta/CD19-depleted stem cell transplant. This TCR derives from a girl aged 2 to 9 with congenital amegakaryocytic thrombocytopenia, due to receive a stem cell transplant. This CDR3 reads CASSPRLAGDNNEQFF. For the CDR3, the DNA is TGTGCCAGCTCACCAAGACTAGCGGGAGACAACAATGAGCAGTTCTTC.